A selection of T cell receptor beta chains follows, all from one sample in a study of T cell responses to AZD1222 COVID-19 vaccine. Here immunoSEQ multiplex PCR was the method, and the copy in TCRdb shows in-frame clones only, minus some. The table lists about 160,000 clones, 92% of them singletons, with around 4% in the top ten. The sample in question was peripheral blood, obtained on day 0 of MenACWY control vaccination. These receptors all stem from an adult in good health. Both conserved end residues are part of each CDR3. A D gene is named only where the DNA matches it firmly. Size tells how often a clone was seen (once, few, many) or the class of an expanded clone, and some rows leave it out.

J gene | D gene | V gene | clone size | CDR3 DNA | CDR3 protein
TRBJ1-1 | NA | TRBV5-1 | NA | TGCGCCAGCAGCCAGCGAAGTAAAACTGAAGCTTTCTTT | CASSQRSKTEAFF
TRBJ1-6 | NA | TRBV27 | NA | TGTGCCAGCAGCTTCGGGCTCCCGGGCCCCAATTCACCCCTCCACTTT | CASSFGLPGPNSPLHF
TRBJ1-2 | NA | TRBV2 | NA | TGTGCCAGCAGTGATTCTACAGGAGCTAACTATGGCTACACCTTC | CASSDSTGANYGYTF
TRBJ2-2 | TRBD2 | TRBV11-3 | NA | TGTGCCAGCAGCCAAAGGCTAGCGGGAGGGCTGTGGGAGCTGTTTTTT | CASSQRLAGGLWELFF
TRBJ2-2 | NA | TRBV5-6 | NA | TGTGCCAGCAGCCCGTCTCCGGGACTGTCGAACACCGGGGAGCTGTTTTTT | CASSPSPGLSNTGELFF
TRBJ1-5 | NA | TRBV5-4 | NA | TGTGCCAGCAGCTTGGAGCAGAGTGATACCAATCAGCCCCAGCATTTT | CASSLEQSDTNQPQHF
TRBJ2-7 | NA | TRBV11-3 | NA | TGTGCCAGCAGCTTATCTCCCTACGAGCAGTACTTC | CASSLSPYEQYF
TRBJ1-2 | NA | TRBV7-9 | NA | TGTGCCAGCAGCCCCCGGGAAAGGACTAACTATGGCTACACCTTC | CASSPRERTNYGYTF
TRBJ1-1 | NA | TRBV14 | NA | TGTGCCAGCAGCCAAGATCGTCTCAGCACTGAAGCTTTCTTT | CASSQDRLSTEAFF
TRBJ2-5 | NA | TRBV18 | NA | TGTGCCAGCTCACCACTTCCTAGCGACCAAGAGACCCAGTACTTC | CASSPLPSDQETQYF
TRBJ1-1 | NA | TRBV29-1 | NA | TGCAGCGTGCCACCCCAGGGCGAGATGAGAACTGAAGCTTTCTTT | CSVPPQGEMRTEAFF
TRBJ1-5 | TRBD1 | TRBV28 | NA | TGTGCCAGCAGGCCGACAGGGGGCGCGGGTCAGCCCCAGCATTTT | CASRPTGGAGQPQHF
TRBJ2-7 | NA | TRBV5-5 | NA | TGTGCCAGCAGCTTGGGACTTCTCTACGAGCAGTACTTC | CASSLGLLYEQYF
TRBJ2-7 | NA | TRBV6-5 | NA | TGTGCCAGCCCCGGGGACTCAACTAAACGCTACGAGCAGTACTTC | CASPGDSTKRYEQYF
TRBJ2-7 | NA | TRBV6-5 | NA | TGTGCCAGCAGTTACTCTGAGGTAGCTGGCGAGCAGTACTTC | CASSYSEVAGEQYF
TRBJ1-5 | NA | TRBV6-5 | NA | TGTGCCAGCAGCCCCGGGAGGGTTCAGCCCCAGCATTTT | CASSPGRVQPQHF
TRBJ1-4 | TRBD1 | TRBV10-3 | once | TGTGCCATCAAGGGACAGGGGGAGGAAAAACTGTTTTTT | CAIKGQGEEKLFF
TRBJ2-7 | NA | TRBV7-2 | NA | TGTGCCAGCAGCTCGGTCACGGGGGCGGCCTACGAGCAGTACTTC | CASSSVTGAAYEQYF
TRBJ2-1 | TRBD2 | TRBV7-2 | NA | TGTGCCACCCGACTAGCGGGGAACAATGAGCAGTTCTTC | CATRLAGNNEQFF
TRBJ1-4 | NA | TRBV7-9 | NA | TGTGCCAGCAGCTTAGCCATACCCTTCCAGGGCAGAGATAATGAAAAACTGTTTTTT | CASSLAIPFQGRDNEKLFF
TRBJ2-4 | TRBD2 | TRBV12-5 | once | TGTGCTAGTGGTTTCTCCGGGACTAGCGGGATTAGGGGCATTCAGTACTTC | CASGFSGTSGIRGIQYF
TRBJ2-7 | NA | TRBV7-2 | few | TGTGCCAGCAGCTTAGATGGTGGACAGACCTACGAGCAGTACTTC | CASSLDGGQTYEQYF
TRBJ1-1 | NA | TRBV14 | NA | TGTGCCAGCAGCCAAGATGGGGGTAAGACTGAAGCTTTCTTT | CASSQDGGKTEAFF
TRBJ2-5 | TRBD2 | TRBV7-7 | NA | TGTGCCAGCAGCTCTAGCGGGAGGGCCGTGGAGACCCAGTACTTC | CASSSSGRAVETQYF
TRBJ2-7 | NA | TRBV6-5 | NA | TGTGCCAGCAGAGGAAAAGGGACGGGGGAATACGAGCAGTACTTC | CASRGKGTGEYEQYF
TRBJ1-5 | NA | TRBV30 | NA | TGTGCCTGGAAGGACAGATTAGTTAATCAGCCCCAGCATTTT | CAWKDRLVNQPQHF
TRBJ2-1 | TRBD2 | TRBV27 | NA | TGTGCCAGCAGTTCCGGGACTAGCGGGAGCAATGAGCAGTTCTTC | CASSSGTSGSNEQFF
TRBJ1-1 | NA | TRBV19 | NA | TGTGCCAGTCTAAGGGGTAAAGGGGCTGAAGCTTTCTTT | CASLRGKGAEAFF
TRBJ2-7 | TRBD1 | TRBV3-1/TRBV3-2 | NA | TGTGCCAGCAGCCAGACAGGGGTAAAGGACGAGCAGTACTTC | CASSQTGVKDEQYF
TRBJ2-2 | TRBD2 | TRBV3-1/TRBV3-2 | NA | TGTGCCAGCGTTGGGCGGGAGGGCCTCTCCGGGGAGCTGTTTTTT | CASVGREGLSGELFF
TRBJ1-5 | NA | TRBV7-8 | NA | TGTGCCAGCAGCCCAGGGGCTACTAGCAATCAGCCCCAGCATTTT | CASSPGATSNQPQHF
TRBJ1-2 | TRBD1 | TRBV5-6 | NA | TGTGCCAGCAGCCAAACAGGGGAAGGCTACACCTTC | CASSQTGEGYTF
TRBJ2-7 | NA | TRBV3-1/TRBV3-2 | NA | TGTGCCAGCAGCCGCGCCGGCCCACGGGGCTTCTCCTACGAGCAGTACTTC | CASSRAGPRGFSYEQYF
TRBJ2-1 | TRBD2 | TRBV6-4 | NA | TGTGCCAGCAGTCATACAGCGGGAGTAGTATCCAATGAGCAGTTCTTC | CASSHTAGVVSNEQFF
TRBJ1-2 | TRBD1 | TRBV12-3/TRBV12-4 | NA | TGTGCCAGCAGCCCGGACAGGACCTATGGCTACACCTTC | CASSPDRTYGYTF
TRBJ1-2 | NA | TRBV28 | NA | TGTGCCAGCAGTGCTTGGGCGGATGGCTACACCTTC | CASSAWADGYTF
TRBJ2-1 | TRBD1 | TRBV29-1 | NA | TGCAGCGTTGAAGACCAGGGGGCCCTCTATGAGCAGTTCTTC | CSVEDQGALYEQFF
TRBJ2-6 | TRBD2 | TRBV7-2 | NA | TGTGCCAGCAGCTCCAGACTAGCGGGAGCTGGGGCCAACGTCCTGACTTTC | CASSSRLAGAGANVLTF